This T cell receptor beta chain was retrieved from a study of glioma-infiltrating T cells after dendritic cell vaccination. On the study more broadly: Patients had newly diagnosed or recurrent glioblastoma and received dendritic cell vaccines. The vaccine used monocyte-derived dendritic cells pulsed overnight with autologous tumor lysate.

The PCR used 60 V beta and 13 J beta primers. Generated by immunoSEQ multiplex PCR, the TCRdb table keeps only in-frame clones and is missing some. Counted here are 99,000 or so clones, approximately 80% occurring once; the ten biggest clones make up approximately 5.5%. Time point specified: after dendritic cell vaccination, including at tumor progression/relapse. Only patients with spare fresh-frozen tumor and over two years of follow-up were included. Germline-derived CDR1 and CDR2 are MGHDK and SYGVNS. The CDR3 contains 14 residues. V was cut by 2 bases and J by 5 bases, with 12 bases left in between.

This TCR was sampled from a human donor with glioblastoma. The gene calls are TRBV25-1 and TRBJ1-2, with D possibly TRBD1 on 6 matching bases. The source was blood, collected after dendritic cell vaccination. The CDR3 sequence: CASSENRVPYGYTF. In DNA form, the CDR3 reads TGTGCCAGCAGTGAAAACAGGGTTCCTTATGGCTACACCTTC.